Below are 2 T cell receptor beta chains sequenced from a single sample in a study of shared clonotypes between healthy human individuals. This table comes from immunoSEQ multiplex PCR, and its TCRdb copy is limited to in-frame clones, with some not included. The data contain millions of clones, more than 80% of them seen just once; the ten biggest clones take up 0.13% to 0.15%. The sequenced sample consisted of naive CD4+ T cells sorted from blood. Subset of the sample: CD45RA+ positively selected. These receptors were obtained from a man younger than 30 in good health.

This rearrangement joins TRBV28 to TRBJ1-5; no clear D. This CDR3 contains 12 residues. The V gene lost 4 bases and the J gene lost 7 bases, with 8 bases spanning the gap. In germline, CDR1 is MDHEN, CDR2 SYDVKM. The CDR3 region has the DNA TGTGCCAGCAGTTATTCCGGGCAGCCCCAGCATTTT. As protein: CASSYSGQPQHF.

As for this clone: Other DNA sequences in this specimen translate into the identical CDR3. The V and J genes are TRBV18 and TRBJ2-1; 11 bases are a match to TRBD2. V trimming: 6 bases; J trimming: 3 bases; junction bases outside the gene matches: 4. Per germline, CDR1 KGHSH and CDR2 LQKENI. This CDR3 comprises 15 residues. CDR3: CASSPTSGNYNEQFF. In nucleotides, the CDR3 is TGTGCCAGCTCCCCGACTAGCGGGAACTACAATGAGCAGTTCTTC. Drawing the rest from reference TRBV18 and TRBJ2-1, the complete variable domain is NAGVMQNPRHLVRRRGQEARLRCSPMKGHSHVYWYRQLPEEGLKFMVYLQKENIIDESGMPKERFSAEFPKEGPSILRIQQVVRGDSAAYFCASSPTSGNYNEQFFGPGTRLTVL.